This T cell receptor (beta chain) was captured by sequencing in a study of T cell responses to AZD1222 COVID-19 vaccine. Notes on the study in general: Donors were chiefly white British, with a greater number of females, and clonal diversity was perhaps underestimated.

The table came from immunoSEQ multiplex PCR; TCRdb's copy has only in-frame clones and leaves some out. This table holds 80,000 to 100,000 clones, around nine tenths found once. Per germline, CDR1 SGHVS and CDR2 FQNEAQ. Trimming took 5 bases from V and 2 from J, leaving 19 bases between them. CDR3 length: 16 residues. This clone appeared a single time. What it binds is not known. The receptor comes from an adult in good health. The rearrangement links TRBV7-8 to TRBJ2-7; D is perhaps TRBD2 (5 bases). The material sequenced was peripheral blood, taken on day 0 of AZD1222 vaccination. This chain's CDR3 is CASSPGRTRGTYEQYF. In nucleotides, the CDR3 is TGTGCCAGCAGCCCCGGACGGACTCGAGGTACCTACGAGCAGTACTTC.